This is a list of T cell receptor beta chains from one sample in a study of vaccination and CD4 T cells after COVID-19. Each CDR3 protein is one row after TCRdb ran MiXCR on the PCR reads. The sample has some 16,000 distinct CDR3 sequences; under 75% are singletons. Their antigens are not known. Source material: CD4+ T cells from blood, cultured in vitro. The receptors stem from a human donor who had recovered from COVID-19. Both conserved end residues are part of each CDR3. The D gene is left open where the match is weak. For some rows the clone size is stated as once, few or many, or as a class when expanded; others skip it.

j_call: TRBJ1-1; clone_size: .; v_call: TRBV5-4; d_call: .; cdr3_aa: CASSLINRVNTEAFF; cdr3_nt: TGTGCCAGCAGCTTGATAAACAGAGTGAACACTGAAGCTTTCTTT
j_call: TRBJ2-7; clone_size: few; v_call: TRBV2; d_call: .; cdr3_aa: CASSGVGDIEQYF; cdr3_nt: TGTGCCAGCAGTGGGGTCGGGGATATCGAGCAGTACTTC
j_call: TRBJ2-7; clone_size: once; v_call: TRBV5-4; d_call: .; cdr3_aa: CASSFGPSVSGQEQYF; cdr3_nt: TGTGCCAGCAGCTTTGGCCCGAGCGTCAGTGGTCAGGAGCAGTACTTC
j_call: TRBJ1-5; clone_size: .; v_call: TRBV10-3; d_call: .; cdr3_aa: CAISENLRAGQPQHF; cdr3_nt: TGTGCCATCAGTGAGAACTTGAGGGCCGGTCAGCCCCAGCATTTT
j_call: TRBJ2-6; clone_size: .; v_call: TRBV6-1; d_call: .; cdr3_aa: CASAPLSGANVLTF; cdr3_nt: TGTGCCAGCGCCCCCCTCTCTGGGGCCAACGTCCTGACTTTC
j_call: TRBJ1-5; clone_size: .; v_call: TRBV6-1; d_call: .; cdr3_aa: CASSTGKAPQHF; cdr3_nt: TGTGCCAGCAGCACAGGGAAGGCGCCCCAGCATTTT
j_call: TRBJ1-5; clone_size: few; v_call: TRBV20-1; d_call: .; cdr3_aa: CSANDWSSNQPQHF; cdr3_nt: TGCAGTGCAAACGATTGGTCGAGCAATCAGCCCCAGCATTTT
j_call: TRBJ1-6; clone_size: few; v_call: TRBV20-1; d_call: TRBD1; cdr3_aa: CSAKATGAGDSPLHF; cdr3_nt: TGCAGTGCTAAAGCAACAGGGGCAGGGGATTCACCCCTCCACTTT
j_call: TRBJ1-3; clone_size: few; v_call: TRBV20-1; d_call: .; cdr3_aa: CSARQGHGFSGNTIYF; cdr3_nt: TGCAGTGCTAGACAGGGACACGGATTCTCTGGAAACACCATATATTTT
j_call: TRBJ2-5; clone_size: few; v_call: TRBV18; d_call: .; cdr3_aa: CASSPRTQETQYF; cdr3_nt: TGTGCCAGCTCACCTCGAACCCAAGAGACCCAGTACTTC
j_call: TRBJ1-2; clone_size: .; v_call: TRBV6-1; d_call: .; cdr3_aa: CASRATVNYGYTF; cdr3_nt: TGTGCCAGCAGGGCGACAGTAAACTATGGCTACACCTTC
j_call: TRBJ2-3; clone_size: .; v_call: TRBV6-1; d_call: .; cdr3_aa: CASSAVRGSADTQYF; cdr3_nt: TGTGCCAGCAGTGCCGTTAGGGGGAGCGCAGATACGCAGTATTTT
j_call: TRBJ1-1; clone_size: .; v_call: TRBV2; d_call: TRBD1; cdr3_aa: CASSVKGAVTEAFF; cdr3_nt: TGTGCCAGCAGTGTCAAGGGGGCGGTTACTGAAGCTTTCTTT
j_call: TRBJ1-6; clone_size: .; v_call: TRBV2; d_call: .; cdr3_aa: CASTFTGNSPLHF; cdr3_nt: TGTGCCAGCACCTTTACGGGGAATTCACCCCTCCACTTT
j_call: TRBJ2-3; clone_size: .; v_call: TRBV7-9; d_call: .; cdr3_aa: CASSLDSRVSSTDTQYF; cdr3_nt: TGTGCCAGCAGCTTAGATTCCCGCGTCTCTAGCACAGATACGCAGTATTTT
j_call: TRBJ1-1; clone_size: .; v_call: TRBV5-1; d_call: TRBD1; cdr3_aa: CASTSGTVNTEAFF; cdr3_nt: TGCGCCAGCACCTCCGGGACAGTGAACACTGAAGCTTTCTTT
j_call: TRBJ2-5; clone_size: once; v_call: TRBV6-2/TRBV6-3; d_call: .; cdr3_aa: CASSLLDYGKETQYF; cdr3_nt: TGTGCCAGCAGCTTACTGGACTATGGGAAAGAGACCCAGTACTTC
j_call: TRBJ2-2; clone_size: .; v_call: TRBV4-3; d_call: TRBD2; cdr3_aa: CASSQDPGLAGESGELFF; cdr3_nt: TGCGCCAGCAGCCAAGATCCGGGACTAGCGGGAGAATCCGGGGAGCTGTTTTTT
j_call: TRBJ2-4; clone_size: few; v_call: TRBV5-4; d_call: TRBD2; cdr3_aa: CASSLRGEDIQYF; cdr3_nt: TGTGCCAGCAGCCTGCGGGGGGAGGACATTCAGTACTTC
j_call: TRBJ1-5; clone_size: .; v_call: TRBV6-4; d_call: .; cdr3_aa: CAGAGSYSDSNQPQHF; cdr3_nt: TGTGCCGGCGCGGGCAGCTACAGCGATAGCAATCAGCCCCAGCATTTT
j_call: TRBJ2-5; clone_size: few; v_call: TRBV24-1; d_call: TRBD1; cdr3_aa: CATRHDRGKETQYF; cdr3_nt: TGTGCCACCAGACATGACAGGGGTAAGGAGACCCAGTACTTC
j_call: TRBJ1-2; clone_size: once; v_call: TRBV7-2; d_call: .; cdr3_aa: CASSPDRRQGYTF; cdr3_nt: TGTGCCAGCAGCCCTGATCGACGTCAGGGCTACACCTTC
j_call: TRBJ2-7; clone_size: .; v_call: TRBV5-1; d_call: TRBD1; cdr3_aa: CASSLGPGQGYEQYF; cdr3_nt: TGCGCCAGCAGCTTGGGGCCGGGACAGGGCTACGAGCAGTACTTC
j_call: TRBJ1-6; clone_size: .; v_call: TRBV7-3; d_call: .; cdr3_aa: CASSLTWSGRDSPLHF; cdr3_nt: TGTGCCAGCAGCTTAACCTGGTCAGGGAGGGATTCACCCCTCCACTTT
j_call: TRBJ2-2; clone_size: once; v_call: TRBV7-3; d_call: .; cdr3_aa: CASSSSYGATNTGELFF; cdr3_nt: TGTGCCAGCAGCTCCTCATATGGGGCCACAAACACCGGGGAGCTGTTTTTT
j_call: TRBJ1-5; clone_size: .; v_call: TRBV19; d_call: TRBD1; cdr3_aa: CASSISRGDNNQPQHF; cdr3_nt: TGTGCCAGTAGTATTTCCAGGGGGGATAACAATCAGCCCCAGCATTTT
j_call: TRBJ2-3; clone_size: .; v_call: TRBV7-3; d_call: TRBD2; cdr3_aa: CASSLGGPSGSTDTQYF; cdr3_nt: TGTGCCAGCAGCTTAGGCGGCCCTAGCGGGAGCACAGATACGCAGTATTTT
j_call: TRBJ2-2; clone_size: .; v_call: TRBV7-3; d_call: .; cdr3_aa: CASSFQLTGELFF; cdr3_nt: TGTGCCAGCAGCTTCCAGCTCACCGGGGAGCTGTTTTTT
j_call: TRBJ2-5; clone_size: .; v_call: TRBV6-1; d_call: .; cdr3_aa: CASRIQRNQETQYF; cdr3_nt: TGTGCCAGCAGGATTCAGCGGAACCAAGAGACCCAGTACTTC
j_call: TRBJ2-1; clone_size: .; v_call: TRBV24-1; d_call: .; cdr3_aa: CATSDPRTGGVEQFF; cdr3_nt: TGTGCCACCAGTGATCCCCGGACAGGCGGGGTTGAGCAGTTCTTC